This T cell receptor (beta chain) emerged from a study of beta chain features in type 1 diabetes. On the study more broadly: Regarding age, gender and cell yields, patients proved similar to healthy donors. Study-wide points: Here, the possible influence of HLA type (on TCRB rearrangement) remained unresolved. More deletions and fewer insertions at VDJ junctions were found in patients with type 1 diabetes. In every one of the four CD4+ subsets, TCRB CDR3s were moderately but significantly shorter in Type 1 diabetes patients.

Every isolated RNA sample was fully reverse transcribed, so sequencing captured expressed TCRB transcripts. Produced via immunoSEQ multiplex PCR; TCRdb's table is partial and in-frame only. This sample carries hundreds of thousands of clones, around 15% of them seen once, and the ten largest clones take 0.04%. With regard to this clone: Its matching antigen is unknown.

CDR1 is SEHNR, CDR2 FQNEAQ, per germline (reference sequence). V dropped 7 bases and J dropped 0 bases, with 15 bases sitting between them. The CDR3 is 15 residues long. Sequencing used naive CD4+ T cells from blood. This chain links TRBV7-9 with TRBJ1-1; TRBD1 might be the D (6 bases). This TCR derives from a man aged 18 to 30 with type 1 diabetes. The CDR3 loop reads CASNLQGTLNTEAFF. DNA for the CDR3: TGTGCCAGCAACTTGCAGGGGACCCTGAACACTGAAGCTTTCTTT.